Listed below are T cell receptor beta chains from one sample, sequenced in a study of blood T cells in healthy people across ages. Each CDR3 protein is one row after TCRdb ran MiXCR on the 5' RACE reads. Here the sample spans just over 800,000 distinct CDR3 sequences, under 80% being singletons. The sequenced sample consisted of blood. Receptor source: a man younger than 40 in good health. The CDR3 runs from the conserved cysteine through the conserved F or W. Fields, in order: V gene, D gene, J gene, clone size, CDR3 DNA, CDR3 protein. The D gene is left open where the match is weak. Size is stated for part of the rows, as once, few or many counts, or as a class when the clone is expanded.

TRBV6-5,.,TRBJ2-7,.,TGTGCCAGCAGTTACTCTTTCCCGGACAATTCCTACGAGCAGTACTTC,CASSYSFPDNSYEQYF
TRBV6-5,TRBD1,TRBJ2-7,.,TGTGCCAGCAGTAAACGGGACAGACCCTACGAGCAGTACTTC,CASSKRDRPYEQYF
TRBV12-3/TRBV12-4,TRBD1,TRBJ1-1,.,TGTGCCAGCAGTCCAGCGACAGGGACGGACACTGAAGCTTTCTTT,CASSPATGTDTEAFF
TRBV12-3/TRBV12-4,TRBD1,TRBJ1-1,many,TGTGCCAGCAGCCTGCCCCGCAGGGGGCCAATGAACACTGAAGCTTTCTTT,CASSLPRRGPMNTEAFF
TRBV3-1,.,TRBJ1-5,.,TGTGCCAGCAGCCAGGGCGTACAGCCCCAGCATTTT,CASSQGVQPQHF
TRBV25-1,TRBD2,TRBJ2-7,.,TGTGCCAGCAGTCGGACTAGCTACTCCTACGAGCAGTACTTC,CASSRTSYSYEQYF
TRBV2,.,TRBJ2-5,.,TGTGCCAGCAGTGAAGTGGAACAGGGAGGAGAGACCCAGTACTTC,CASSEVEQGGETQYF
TRBV3-1,.,TRBJ2-3,.,TGTGCCAGCAGCCCCACTAGTGGCAGCGAAACAGATACGCAGTATTTT,CASSPTSGSETDTQYF
TRBV6-1,TRBD1,TRBJ2-1,.,TGTGCCAGCAGACCCGGGACAGGGGGGAACAATGAGCAGTTCTTC,CASRPGTGGNNEQFF
TRBV6-1,TRBD1,TRBJ2-6,.,TGTGCCAGCAGTGAACAGGGGGCGGACGGGGCCAACGTCCTGACTTTC,CASSEQGADGANVLTF
TRBV6-2/TRBV6-3,.,TRBJ2-6,.,TGTGCCAGCGCCAAAACTGCAGGAGCTGGGGCCAACGTCCTGACTTTC,CASAKTAGAGANVLTF
TRBV12-3/TRBV12-4,TRBD1,TRBJ2-7,.,TGTGCCAGTAGCAAGACAGGGGGCGAGGTCTACGAGCAGTACTTC,CASSKTGGEVYEQYF
TRBV7-2,.,TRBJ2-1,.,TGTGCCAGCAGCCCAATCGGTCTGGGGAGCAATGAGCAGTTCTTC,CASSPIGLGSNEQFF
TRBV6-2/TRBV6-3,.,TRBJ1-6,.,TGTGCCAGCAGTTCAACCACAGGGTTTAATTCACCCCTCCACTTT,CASSSTTGFNSPLHF
TRBV3-1,TRBD2,TRBJ2-7,.,TGTGCCAGCAGCCTGACTAGCTTATCTTCCTACGAGCAGTACTTC,CASSLTSLSSYEQYF
TRBV29-1,.,TRBJ1-4,.,TGCAGCGTGGGCCGGGGTACTAATGAAAAACTGTTTTTT,CSVGRGTNEKLFF
TRBV7-9,.,TRBJ2-1,.,TGTGCCAGCAGCTCTAGGGAAGGTAACTACAATGAGCAGTTCTTC,CASSSREGNYNEQFF
TRBV29-1,.,TRBJ2-3,few,TGCAGCGTTGAGCGCACAGATACGCAGTATTTT,CSVERTDTQYF
TRBV2,.,TRBJ1-2,.,TGTGCCAGCAGTGAAATGGCATTAGGTCGGGCGGGCTACACCTTC,CASSEMALGRAGYTF
TRBV4-3,.,TRBJ2-3,.,TGCGCCAGCAGCCAAGGGGGCGCGGGTACGCAGTATTTT,CASSQGGAGTQYF
TRBV15,.,TRBJ2-7,few,TGTGCCACCAGCCTCGGGGGCGAGCAGTACTTC,CATSLGGEQYF
TRBV4-3,TRBD2,TRBJ2-7,.,TGCGCCAGCAGCCAACAAATGGGCCCGGGGGGGCCCTACGAGCAGTACTTC,CASSQQMGPGGPYEQYF
TRBV4-3,.,TRBJ2-7,few,TGCGCCAGCAGCCAAGTGACAGGTCGGACTTACGAGCAGTACTTC,CASSQVTGRTYEQYF
TRBV11-2,.,TRBJ2-3,.,TGTGCCAGCAGACTAACCTTCAGAGACACGACCTCAAGCACAGATACGCAGTATTTT,CASRLTFRDTTSSTDTQYF
TRBV24-1,.,TRBJ2-3,.,TGTGCCACCAGTGACCCCCGACTAGTAGGCCCAGATACGCAGTATTTT,CATSDPRLVGPDTQYF
TRBV6-5,TRBD1,TRBJ2-3,.,TGTGCCAGCCGGACCGACAGGGGCACAGATACGCAGTATTTT,CASRTDRGTDTQYF
TRBV3-1,.,TRBJ1-2,few,TGTGCCAGCAGCCCTAGACAGCGCTCCTATGGCTACACCTTC,CASSPRQRSYGYTF
TRBV4-2,.,TRBJ1-2,.,TGTGCCAGCAGCCAATCCGAGGGGCAGGGCTACACCTTC,CASSQSEGQGYTF
TRBV28,.,TRBJ1-2,.,TGTGCCAGCAGTCCCGACCGACGAGACTATGGCTACACCTTC,CASSPDRRDYGYTF
TRBV14,.,TRBJ2-5,.,TGTGCCAGCAGCAACAGGGTTGAGCAGTACTTC,CASSNRVEQYF
TRBV7-9,TRBD1,TRBJ2-7,once,TGTGCCAGCAGCTTCCCGGGGACAGGGCCCTACGAGCAGTACTTC,CASSFPGTGPYEQYF
TRBV20-1,TRBD1,TRBJ2-1,.,TGCAGTGCTACCCTGACAGGGATTTCCTACAATGAGCAGTTCTTC,CSATLTGISYNEQFF
TRBV7-3,TRBD1,TRBJ2-1,.,TGTGCCAGCAGCTTATTCAGGGGGCAAAATGAGCAGTTCTTC,CASSLFRGQNEQFF
TRBV7-9,.,TRBJ2-7,.,TGTGCCAGCAGTTCGAGGGTACAATCCTACGAGCAGTACTTC,CASSSRVQSYEQYF
TRBV28,TRBD1,TRBJ1-6,.,TGTGCCAGCAGTTCAGTGGGACAGGGACGCTATAATTCACCCCTCCACTTT,CASSSVGQGRYNSPLHF
TRBV28,.,TRBJ2-7,few,TGTGCCAGCAGTTTATGGGGTTTCGAGCAGTACTTC,CASSLWGFEQYF
TRBV30,TRBD1,TRBJ2-7,once,TGTGCCTGGCTCCGGGACAGCATCTACGAGCAGTACTTC,CAWLRDSIYEQYF
TRBV20-1,.,TRBJ2-1,few,TGCAGTAGACCGCGACAGGGAGGAAATGAGCAGTTCTTC,CSRPRQGGNEQFF
TRBV27,.,TRBJ2-7,few,TGTGCCAGCAGCCCGGACACTACCGTTTACGAGCAGTACTTC,CASSPDTTVYEQYF
TRBV15,TRBD2,TRBJ2-4,.,TGTGCCACCAGCAGAGATGAGGCGGCGGGGGGCATTCAGTACTTC,CATSRDEAAGGIQYF
TRBV18,.,TRBJ1-6,.,TGTGCCAGCTCCGTGGATGAGAGCTCCTATAATTCACCCCTCCACTTT,CASSVDESSYNSPLHF